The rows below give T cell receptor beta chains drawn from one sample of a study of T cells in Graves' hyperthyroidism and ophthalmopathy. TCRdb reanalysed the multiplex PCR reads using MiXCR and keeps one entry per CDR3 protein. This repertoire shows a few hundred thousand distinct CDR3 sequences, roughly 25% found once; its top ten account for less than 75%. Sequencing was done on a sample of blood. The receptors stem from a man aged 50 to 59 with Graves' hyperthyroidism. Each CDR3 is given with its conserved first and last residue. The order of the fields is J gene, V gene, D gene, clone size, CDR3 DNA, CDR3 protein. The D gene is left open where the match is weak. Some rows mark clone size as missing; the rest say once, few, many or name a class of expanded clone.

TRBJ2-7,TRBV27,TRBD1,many,TGTGCCAGCAGTTTTTCTTATGACAGGGGCTACGAGCAGTACTTC,CASSFSYDRGYEQYF
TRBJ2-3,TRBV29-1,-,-,TGCAGCGTAGACACAGGGACAGATACGCAGTATTTT,CSVDTGTDTQYF
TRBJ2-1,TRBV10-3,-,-,TGTGCCATCAGTGAAAAGGCTGCATACAATGAGCAGTTCTTC,CAISEKAAYNEQFF
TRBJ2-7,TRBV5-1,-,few,TGCGCCAGCAGCGGCGGGACAGCTGACTTCGAGCAGTACTTC,CASSGGTADFEQYF
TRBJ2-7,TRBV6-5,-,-,TGTGCCAGCAGTTACTCAGGGACATTCGAGCAGTACTTC,CASSYSGTFEQYF
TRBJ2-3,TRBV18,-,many,TGTGCCAGCTCACCCCCCCAGGCCCCAGATACGCAGTATTTT,CASSPPQAPDTQYF
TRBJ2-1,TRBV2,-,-,TGTGCCAGCAGTGAAAGAGGCTACAATGAGCAGTTCTTC,CASSERGYNEQFF
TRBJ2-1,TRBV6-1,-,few,TGTGCCAGCAGGGACCAACGTGTCAATGAGCAGTTCTTC,CASRDQRVNEQFF
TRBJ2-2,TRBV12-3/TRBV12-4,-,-,TGTGCCACCAGCATACAGGGTGGGGCCACCGGGGAGCTGTTTTTT,CATSIQGGATGELFF
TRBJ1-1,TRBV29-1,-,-,TGCAGCGTTGCCAGGGGAGACACTGAAGCTTTCTTT,CSVARGDTEAFF
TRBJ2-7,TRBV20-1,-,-,TGCAGTGCTAGAGTGGGGGCCTACGAGCAGTACTTC,CSARVGAYEQYF
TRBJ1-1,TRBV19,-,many,TGTGCCAGTAGAAGGAAACTCCAGAGAACTGAAGCTTTCTTT,CASRRKLQRTEAFF
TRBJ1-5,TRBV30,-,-,TGTGCCTGGAGTGTAAAGGGATGGAGCAATCAGCCCCAGCATTTT,CAWSVKGWSNQPQHF
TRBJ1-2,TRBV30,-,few,TGTGCCTGGACCGATCCCACCCAGGGAGGAGGCTACACCTTC,CAWTDPTQGGGYTF
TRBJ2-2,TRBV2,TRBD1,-,TGTGCCAGCAGCGAGACAGGGTCCGGGGAGCTGTTTTTT,CASSETGSGELFF
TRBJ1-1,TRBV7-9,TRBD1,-,TGTGCCAGCAGCGCCGACAGGGCATCAATGAACACTGAAGCTTTCTTT,CASSADRASMNTEAFF
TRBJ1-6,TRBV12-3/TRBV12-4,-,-,TGTGCCAGCAGTAGGAATTCACCCCTCCACTTT,CASSRNSPLHF
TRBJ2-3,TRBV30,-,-,TGTGCCTGGAGTTTAAACGAACTCTTTACAGATACGCAGTATTTT,CAWSLNELFTDTQYF
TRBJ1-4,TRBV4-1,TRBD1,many,TGCGCCAGCAGCCAAGTCGACAGGGGGCGAGCAAAACTGTTTTTT,CASSQVDRGRAKLFF